Shown below are 9 T cell receptor beta chains from a single sample sequenced in a study of blood T cell repertoires in COVID-19. The repertoire was sequenced with immunoSEQ multiplex PCR; TCRdb's copy has only in-frame clones and lacks some. The sample holds some 140,000 clones; around 82% are singletons and the top ten take 5% to 6%. Sequencing was performed on PBMCs or T cells enriched from blood (not recorded which). These receptor sequences come from a man aged 35-49 years with acute COVID-19.

This chain uses TRBV5-6 with TRBJ1-5, with unresolved D. The CDR3 sequence is 15 residues long. Trimming cost V 0 bases and J 3 bases, with 10 bases left between them. The V gene's germline CDR1 is SGHDT and CDR2 YYEEEE. The CDR3 sequence is CASSLGEGANQPQHF. For the CDR3, the DNA is TGTGCCAGCAGCTTGGGGGAGGGCGCCAATCAGCCCCAGCATTTT.

In nucleotides, the CDR3 is TGTGCCAGCAGCACCGGACTCTACGAGCAGTACTTC. Translating it yields CASSTGLYEQYF. The chain has TRBV6-5 and TRBJ2-7, with D perhaps TRBD2 (5 bases). Trimming removed 6 bases at V and 3 bases at J, with 9 bases between. CDR1 MNHEY and CDR2 SVGAGI come from the germline V gene. The CDR3 is made up of 12 amino acids.

V and J are TRBV5-4 and TRBJ2-5, with TRBD2 identical over 10 bases. This CDR3 spans 14 amino acids. The germline gives CDR1 SGHNT, CDR2 YYREEE (reference sequence). Trimming removed 2 bases from V and 5 bases from J; junction bases left unmatched: 3. The CDR3 DNA follows: TGTGCCAGCAGCTTCGAGCGGGGGGGGGAGACCCAGTACTTC. Amino acids: CASSFERGGETQYF.

This chain uses TRBV4-3 with TRBJ1-6; no reliable D call. The CDR3 runs to 18 residues. Germline-derived CDR1 and CDR2 are LGHNA and YSLEER. Trimming removed 3 bases at V and 1 base at J, with 16 bases between. The CDR3 here is CASSQGRGEGSYNSPLHF. CDR3 nucleotide sequence: TGCGCCAGCAGCCAGGGTCGGGGAGAAGGGTCCTATAATTCACCCCTCCACTTT.

V and J are TRBV19 and TRBJ1-1, with a weak D call TRBD1 (6 bases). The V end lost 8 bases, the J end lost 3 bases, and 16 bases lay between the germline ends. Germline-derived CDR1 and CDR2 are LNHDA and SQIVND (reference sequence). This CDR3 contains 14 residues. CDR3 amino acids: CASGAGAHHTEAFF. DNA of the CDR3: TGTGCCAGTGGAGCGGGGGCGCATCACACTGAAGCTTTCTTT. The complete variable domain, with remaining parts taken from reference TRBV19 and TRBJ1-1, reads DGGITQSPKYLFRKEGQNVTLSCEQNLNHDAMYWYRQDPGQGLRLIYYSQIVNDFQKGDIAEGYSVSREKKESFPLTVTSAQKNPTAFYLCASGAGAHHTEAFFGQGTRLTVV.

The genes are TRBV6-5 and TRBJ2-2, with D possibly being TRBD1 (6 bases). V lost 2 bases to trimming and J lost 7 bases, with 14 bases between them. This CDR3 comprises 15 residues. Germline CDR1 reads MNHEY; CDR2 reads SVGAGI. As DNA, the CDR3 is TGTGCCAGCAGTTACCAGGGGCTGGCAGGCGGGGAGCTGTTTTTT. The encoded protein is CASSYQGLAGGELFF.

This clone appeared a few times. The rearrangement links TRBV19 to TRBJ1-4; D unresolved. Germline V lookup: CDR1 LNHDA, CDR2 SQIVND (reference sequence). V dropped 1 base and J dropped 1 base, with 16 bases sitting between them. The CDR3 is made up of 18 amino acids. This CDR3 reads CASSIGRRNRGTNEKLFF. The DNA for the CDR3 is TGTGCCAGTAGTATAGGTCGAAGGAATCGAGGAACTAATGAAAAACTGTTTTTT.

The V gene is TRBV28, the J gene TRBJ2-6; 12 nucleotides agree with TRBD2. CDR3 size: 14 residues. J was trimmed by 9 bases and V by 5 bases; bases with no gene match: 2. The germline V gene has CDR1 MDHEN and CDR2 SYDVKM. The CDR3 is CASSGLAGYNVLTF. CDR3 bases: TGTGCCAGCAGTGGACTAGCGGGGTACAACGTCCTGACTTTC.

This chain connects TRBV7-2 to TRBJ2-7, with 9 positions matching TRBD1. From germline, CDR1 is SGHTA and CDR2 FQGNSA. The CDR3 runs to 16 residues. V was clipped by 1 base and J by 7 bases; unmatched bases: 11. CDR3 nucleotides: TGTGCCAGCAGCTTAGTGTGGGGACAGGGTTCGGGGGAGCAGTACTTC. Translation: CASSLVWGQGSGEQYF. Using reference TRBV7-2 and TRBJ2-7 for the parts outside the CDR3, the full variable domain is GAGVSQSPSNKVTEKGKDVELRCDPISGHTALYWYRQSLGQGLEFLIYFQGNSAPDKSGLPSDRFSAERTGGSVSTLTIQRTQQEDSAVYLCASSLVWGQGSGEQYFGPGTRLTVT.